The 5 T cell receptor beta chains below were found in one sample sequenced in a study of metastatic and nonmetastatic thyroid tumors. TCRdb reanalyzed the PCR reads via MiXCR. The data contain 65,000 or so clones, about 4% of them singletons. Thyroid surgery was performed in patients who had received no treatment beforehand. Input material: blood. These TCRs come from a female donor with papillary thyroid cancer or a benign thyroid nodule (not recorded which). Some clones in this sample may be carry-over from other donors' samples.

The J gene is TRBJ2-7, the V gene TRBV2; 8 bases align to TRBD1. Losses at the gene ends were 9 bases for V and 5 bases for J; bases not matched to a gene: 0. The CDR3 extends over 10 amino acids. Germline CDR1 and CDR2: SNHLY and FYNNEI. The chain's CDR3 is CARDRDEQYF. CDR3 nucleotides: TGTGCCAGGGACAGGGACGAGCAGTACTTC. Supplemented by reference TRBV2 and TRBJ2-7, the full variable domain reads EPEVTQTPSHQVTQMGQEVILRCVPISNHLYFYWYRQILGQKVEFLVSFYNNEISEKSEIFDDQFSVERPDGSNFTLKIRSTKLEDSAMYFCARDRDEQYFGPGTRLTVT.

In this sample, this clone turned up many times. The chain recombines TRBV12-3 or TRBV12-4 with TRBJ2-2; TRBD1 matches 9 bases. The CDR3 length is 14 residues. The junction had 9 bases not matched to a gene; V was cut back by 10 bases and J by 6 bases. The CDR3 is CAIESDRGAGELFF. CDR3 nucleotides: TGTGCCATCGAGTCCGACAGGGGGGCCGGGGAGCTGTTTTTT.

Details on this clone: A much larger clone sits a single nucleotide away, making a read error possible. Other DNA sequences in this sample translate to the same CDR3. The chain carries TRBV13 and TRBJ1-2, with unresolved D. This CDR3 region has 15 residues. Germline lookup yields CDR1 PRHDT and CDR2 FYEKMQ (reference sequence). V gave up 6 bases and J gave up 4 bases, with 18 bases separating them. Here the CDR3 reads CASSPRRGWSYGYTF. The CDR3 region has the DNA TGTGCCAGCAGTCCCCGGCGGGGTTGGAGCTATGGCTACACCTTC.

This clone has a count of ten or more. The CDR3 DNA is TGTGCCACCAGTGAGGCGCAGGGTGGCGAGCAGTTCTTC. Protein sequence: CATSEAQGGEQFF. This chain connects TRBV24-1 to TRBJ2-1; a possible D gene is TRBD1 (5 bases). Per the germline V gene, CDR1 is KGHDR and CDR2 is SFDVKD. V lost 4 bases to trimming and J lost 10 bases, with 13 bases between them. The CDR3 loop spans 13 amino acids.

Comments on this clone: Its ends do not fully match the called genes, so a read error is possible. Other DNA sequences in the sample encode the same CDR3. The CDR3 is CASSQGGSGANVLTF. In DNA, the CDR3 is TGTGCCAGCAGTCAGGGGGGCTCTGGGGCCAACGTCCTTACTTTC. This chain connects TRBV11-3 to TRBJ2-6, with D possibly matching TRBD1 (7 bases). This CDR3 is built from 15 residues. In germline, CDR1 is SGHNT, CDR2 YENEEA. Combining the CDR3 with reference TRBV11-3 and TRBJ2-6 gives the whole variable domain EAGVVQSPRYKIIEKKQPVAFWCNPISGHNTLYWYLQNLGQGPELLIRYENEEAVDDSQLPKDRFSAERLKGVDSTLKIQPAELGDSAVYLCASSQGGSGANVLTFGAGSRLTVL.